This paragraph reports one T cell receptor (beta chain). The data are from a study of OX40 agonist ivuxolimab in advanced cancers. The germline CDR1 and CDR2 sequences are SGDLS and YYNGEE. Trimming stripped 0 bases from V and 3 bases from J, with 13 bases between. The CDR3 has 15 residues. Using immunoSEQ multiplex PCR, the repertoire was profiled, and TCRdb retains in-frame clones only, with some absent. Here the sample spans 13,000 or so clones, 67% being singletons. Here the sequenced sample was CD4+ or CD8+ T cells sorted from blood, taken in a trial of the OX40 agonist ivuxolimab. This receptor was taken from an adult with an advanced solid tumor such as melanoma, head and neck, liver or kidney cancer. This chain joins TRBV9 and TRBJ2-7; maybe TRBD1 (6 bases). The CDR3 region has the DNA TGTGCCAGCAGCGTAGACACCGGACAGAGCTACGAGCAGTACTTC. Translation: CASSVDTGQSYEQYF.